The entry below describes one T cell receptor beta chain. Preparation of the TCRbeta library used unique molecular identifiers. Each CDR3 protein is one row after TCRdb ran MiXCR on the PCR reads. In the table there are 780,000 or so distinct CDR3 sequences, approximately 15% of which are singletons. The record originates from a study of T-cell reconstitution after alpha-beta-depleted transplantation in children. V shed 1 base, J shed 7 bases, and the junction held 3 bases outside the gene matches. The CDR3 is 15 residues long. CDR1 LGHDT and CDR2 YNNKEL come from the germline V gene (reference sequence).

The material sequenced was PBMCs, mostly from graft donor cells, taken 360 days after TCRalphabeta/CD19-depleted stem cell transplant. The chain employs TRBV3-1 and TRBJ1-6; 8 nucleotides align to TRBD1. The source of this sequence is a male patient between 10 and 17 years old who had a stem cell transplant for acute lymphoblastic leukemia, so the T cells may come from the graft donor. The CDR3 region is CASSQAGGRNSPLHF. CDR3 nucleotide sequence: TGTGCCAGCAGCCAAGCAGGGGGCCGAAATTCACCCCTCCACTTT. Drawing the rest from reference TRBV3-1 and TRBJ1-6, the complete variable domain is DTAVSQTPKYLVTQMGNDKSIKCEQNLGHDTMYWYKQDSKKFLKIMFSYNNKELIINETVPNRFSPKSPDKAHLNLHINSLELGDSAVYFCASSQAGGRNSPLHFGNGTRLTVT.